Sequencing of this T cell receptor beta chain was carried out in a study of T cell responses to AZD1222 COVID-19 vaccine. Study-wide findings and caveats: Repertoire sampling occurred only after the peak T cell response. Clonal diversity was possibly underestimated; the donors were predominantly white British and more often female.

On this clone itself: Its specificity is unknown.

Germline CDR1 reads SGHAT; CDR2 reads FQNNGV. This CDR3 is built from 15 residues. Losses at the gene ends were 6 bases for V and 6 bases for J; bases not matched to a gene: 13. Measured with immunoSEQ multiplex PCR; TCRdb has only the in-frame clones, and not every one. The sample has some 130,000 clones, roughly 90% seen once. This receptor was obtained from an adult in good health. The gene calls are TRBV11-2 and TRBJ2-7; TRBD2 matches at 8 bases. Sequencing was performed on peripheral blood, taken on day 0 of AZD1222 vaccination. CDR3 coding DNA: TGTGCCAGCAGTGGATCTAGCGGGCGGGGTTCCGAGCAGTACTTC. Translated, it gives CASSGSSGRGSEQYF. Looking up the rest from reference TRBV11-2 and TRBJ2-7 gives the full variable domain: EAGVAQSPRYKIIEKRQSVAFWCNPISGHATLYWYQQILGQGPKLLIQFQNNGVVDDSQLPKDRFSAERLKGVDSTLKIQPAKLEDSAVYLCASSGSSGRGSEQYFGPGTRLTVT.